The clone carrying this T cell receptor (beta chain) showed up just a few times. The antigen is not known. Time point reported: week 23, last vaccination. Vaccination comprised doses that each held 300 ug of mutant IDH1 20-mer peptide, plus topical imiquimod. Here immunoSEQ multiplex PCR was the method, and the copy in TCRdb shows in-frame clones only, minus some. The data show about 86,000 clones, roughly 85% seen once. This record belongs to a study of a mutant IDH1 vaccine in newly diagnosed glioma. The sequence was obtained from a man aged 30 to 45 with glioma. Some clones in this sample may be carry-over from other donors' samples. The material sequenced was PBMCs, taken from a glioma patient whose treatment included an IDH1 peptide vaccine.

The CDR3 spells CASSVQGGNTEAFF. The CDR3 region has the DNA TGTGCCAGCAGCGTACAGGGGGGGAACACTGAAGCTTTCTTT. This chain joins TRBV9 and TRBJ1-1; TRBD1 agrees at 7 bases. CDR1 and CDR2 from the germline V gene are SGDLS and YYNGEE. V gave up 1 base and J gave up 1 base; unmatched junction bases: 1. The CDR3 totals 14 residues.